The T cell receptor beta chain under discussion was sequenced for a study of T cell clonotyping in hematopoietic cell transplantation. Study observations and caveats: Few recipient clonotypes overlapped donors; over 95% were de novo at given depth. CD4 and CD8 repertoire contributions could not be separated without sorting. Recipient TCR diversity dropped after transplant; expanded clonotypes rose from day 30 to 180.

There are 17 residues in the CDR3. Germline lookup yields CDR1 MGHRA and CDR2 YSYEKL. The trim removed 0 bases at V and 6 bases at J, leaving 6 bases unmatched. Worth noting for this clone: The antigen remains undetermined.

The sample's time point: recipient sample about 28 days before transplant, after cytoreduction. TCRdb keeps only in-frame clones here, not all; method: immunoSEQ multiplex PCR. This table has 65,000 to 80,000 clones, around 96% appearing once. The clonotype comes from a woman in her fifties or sixties with acute myeloid leukemia. Some clones in this sample may be carry-over from other donors' samples. The material sequenced was peripheral blood mononuclear cells, taken before stem cell transplant. V and J are TRBV4-1 and TRBJ1-6; 9 bases fit TRBD1. The CDR3, as DNA: TGCGCCAGCAGCCAAGACGGTACGGGACAGGGTAATTCACCCCTCCACTTT. Protein: CASSQDGTGQGNSPLHF.